A single sample is the source of the 15 T cell receptor beta chains below, sequenced in a study of shared clonotypes between healthy human individuals. The assay was immunoSEQ multiplex PCR, and TCRdb's table has in-frame clones only and misses some. The table has more than 400,000 clones, 81% seen once; the top ten hold 10% to 15%. The sequenced sample consisted of PBMCs. The receptor source for this set is a woman aged 40 to 49 in good health. Some clones in this sample may be carry-over from other donors' samples.

This clone showed up just a few times. The V call is TRBV27, the J call TRBJ2-3; no firm D call. There are 13 residues in the CDR3. V was cut by 2 bases and J by 2 bases, with 5 bases left in between. CDR1 is MNHEY, CDR2 SMNVEV, per germline (reference sequence). Here the CDR3 reads CASSLKFTDTQYF. The CDR3 DNA reads as TGTGCCAGCAGTTTAAAGTTCACAGATACGCAGTATTTT.

The V call is TRBV2, the J call TRBJ1-3, with D perhaps TRBD2 (5 bases). TRBJ2-2 matches the DNA end more closely, so the J call is doubtful. This CDR3 is 16 amino acids long. CDR1 is SNHLY, CDR2 FYNNEI, per germline. The CDR3 coding sequence is TGTGCCAGCAGTGATGTAAGGGAGTGGAACACCGGGGAGCTGTTTTTT. It yields the protein CASSDVREWNTGELFF.

This sequence joins TRBV10-3 and TRBJ1-5, with D maybe TRBD1 (5 bases). This CDR3 has 14 amino acids. V shed 7 bases and J shed 0 bases, with 10 bases lying between them. Germline V gene lookup returns CDR1 ENHRY and CDR2 SYGVKD. CDR3 sequence reads: CAITQDYSNQPQHF. CDR3 DNA sequence: TGTGCCATCACACAGGATTATAGCAATCAGCCCCAGCATTTT.

V gene TRBV28 combines with J gene TRBJ1-2; maybe TRBD1 (6 bases). The CDR3 has 16 residues. Germline assignment: CDR1 MDHEN and CDR2 SYDVKM. Trimming left V 5 bases short and J 3 bases short, with 19 bases between. The CDR3 protein is CASSDPPGVQYYGYTF. The CDR3 region has the DNA TGTGCCAGCAGTGACCCCCCAGGGGTCCAATACTATGGCTACACCTTC.

The genes are TRBV15 and TRBJ2-5; TRBD1 matches 10 bases. V dropped 5 bases and J dropped 11; count of bases not matched to a gene: 8. This CDR3 is built from 13 residues. Germline CDR1 LNHNV, CDR2 YYDKDF (reference sequence). The chain's CDR3 is CATSRDRGREQYF. The CDR3 region has the DNA TGTGCCACCAGCCGGGACAGGGGCCGTGAGCAGTACTTC.

The gene calls are TRBV6-1 and TRBJ1-2, with TRBD1 identical over 7 bases. This CDR3 has 14 residues. The junction had 10 bases not matched to a gene; V was cut back by 7 bases and J by 5 bases. Germline V lookup: CDR1 MNHNS, CDR2 SASEGT. CDR3 bases: TGTGCCAGCATTGGGGGGACAGACTTTTATGGCTACACCTTC. This encodes CASIGGTDFYGYTF.

The sample holds a few counts of this clone. This chain joins TRBV6-5 and TRBJ2-7; D uncertain. This CDR3 is built from 15 residues. Germline values: CDR1 MNHEY, CDR2 SVGAGI. Trimming shortened V by 9 bases and J by 0 bases, and 18 bases separated the two germline ends. The CDR3 region is CASQRAKDSSYEQYF. The CDR3 DNA follows: TGTGCCAGTCAAAGAGCCAAGGATAGCTCCTACGAGCAGTACTTC.

The gene calls are TRBV6-1 and TRBJ2-3; no definite D call. Germline-derived CDR1 and CDR2 are MNHNS and SASEGT. V lost 2 bases and J lost 2, with 5 bases in between. The CDR3 is made up of 13 amino acids. CDR3 bases: TGTGCCAGCAGTGAACCGACCACAGATACGCAGTATTTT. It is translated as CASSEPTTDTQYF.

The chain uses TRBV28 and TRBJ1-2, with D unclear. Germline V gives CDR1 MDHEN, CDR2 SYDVKM. V lost 6 bases and J 8 bases, leaving 13 bases between the germline ends. CDR3 size: 12 residues. The CDR3: CASSLRPYGYTF. The CDR3 nucleotides read TGTGCCAGCAGCCTTCGACCGTACGGCTACACCTTC.

V is TRBV7-9 and J is TRBJ2-1; perhaps D is TRBD1 or TRBD2 (5 bases each). Trimming shortened V by 4 bases and J by 8 bases, and 18 bases separated the two germline ends. Germline assignment: CDR1 SEHNR and CDR2 FQNEAQ (reference sequence). The CDR3 loop spans 15 amino acids. The CDR3: CASSSPGTPHDEQFF. The CDR3 nucleotides read TGTGCCAGCAGCTCGCCCGGGACCCCTCACGATGAGCAGTTCTTC. Full variable domain (remainder filled in from reference TRBV7-9 and TRBJ2-1): DTGVSQNPRHKITKRGQNVTFRCDPISEHNRLYWYRQTLGQGPEFLTYFQNEAQLEKSRLLSDRFSAERPKGSFSTLEIQRTEQGDSAMYLCASSSPGTPHDEQFFGPGTRLTVL.

V is TRBV6-5 and J is TRBJ2-1; maybe TRBD1 (6 bases). Germline V CDR1 and CDR2: MNHEY, SVGAGI. There are 13 residues in the CDR3. V was clipped by 6 bases and J by 3 bases, with 9 bases between them. The CDR3 nucleotides read TGTGCCAGCAGAGCGGACAGCTACAATGAGCAGTTCTTC. This gives the protein CASRADSYNEQFF.

This clone was observed a few times. The chain joins TRBV28 to TRBJ2-7, with D perhaps TRBD2 (5 bases). Germline V gene sequence: CDR1 MDHEN, CDR2 SYDVKM. Trimming removed 5 bases from V and 2 bases from J, with 19 bases in between. The CDR3 runs to 16 residues. CDR3 in amino acids: CASSSTGNLHPYEQYF. CDR3 DNA: TGTGCCAGCAGTAGTACCGGGAACCTTCACCCCTACGAGCAGTACTTC.

The chain links TRBV5-1 to TRBJ2-7, with 9 bases identical to TRBD1. The CDR3 has 15 amino acids. Germline lookup yields CDR1 SGHRS and CDR2 YFSETQ. J was trimmed by 0 bases and V by 4 bases; bases with no gene match: 5. CDR3 nucleotides: TGCGCCAGCAGCCCGGGACAGGGAAGCTCCTACGAGCAGTACTTC. As protein: CASSPGQGSSYEQYF.

This clone was observed a single time. The V call is TRBV11-3, the J call TRBJ1-1; D unresolved. V lost 0 bases, J lost 1 base, and 15 bases lay in between. This CDR3 has 17 amino acids. Germline-derived CDR1 and CDR2 are SGHNT and YENEEA. The CDR3 DNA reads as TGTGCCAGCAGCTTAGATTTAAATAGCCCGAGGAACACTGAAGCTTTCTTT. The encoded protein is CASSLDLNSPRNTEAFF.

Details on this clone: This probably arose from a read error, given a far larger clone one base away. The rearrangement links TRBV7-8 to TRBJ2-7; D possibly matches TRBD1 or TRBD2 (5 bases each). Germline loops: CDR1 SGHVS, CDR2 FQNEAQ. The CDR3 contains 12 residues. The CDR3 spells CASSPHGDEQHF. The CDR3, as DNA: TGTGCCAGCAGCCCCCATGGGGACGAGCAGCACTTC.